This T cell receptor (beta chain) was found in a study of siplizumab effects on memory and regulatory T cells. Trimming left V 5 bases short and J 5 bases short, with 11 bases between. The CDR3 totals 13 residues. The germline CDR1 and CDR2 sequences are SGHTA and FQGNSA. Measured with immunoSEQ multiplex PCR; TCRdb has only the in-frame clones, and not every one. Here the sample spans about 91,000 clones, 90% to 95% being singletons. Sequences were obtained from CD8+ T cells sorted from blood. The chain recombines TRBV7-2 with TRBJ2-3; D possibly corresponds to TRBD2 (6 bases). This TCR was sampled from a human donor in good health. The CDR3 region has the DNA TGTGCCAGCAGCGCCCTAGCGTTAGATACGCAGTATTTT. The encoded protein is CASSALALDTQYF. Together with reference TRBV7-2 and TRBJ2-3, the CDR3 gives the full variable domain: GAGVSQSPSNKVTEKGKDVELRCDPISGHTALYWYRQSLGQGLEFLIYFQGNSAPDKSGLPSDRFSAERTGGSVSTLTIQRTQQEDSAVYLCASSALALDTQYFGPGTRLTVL.